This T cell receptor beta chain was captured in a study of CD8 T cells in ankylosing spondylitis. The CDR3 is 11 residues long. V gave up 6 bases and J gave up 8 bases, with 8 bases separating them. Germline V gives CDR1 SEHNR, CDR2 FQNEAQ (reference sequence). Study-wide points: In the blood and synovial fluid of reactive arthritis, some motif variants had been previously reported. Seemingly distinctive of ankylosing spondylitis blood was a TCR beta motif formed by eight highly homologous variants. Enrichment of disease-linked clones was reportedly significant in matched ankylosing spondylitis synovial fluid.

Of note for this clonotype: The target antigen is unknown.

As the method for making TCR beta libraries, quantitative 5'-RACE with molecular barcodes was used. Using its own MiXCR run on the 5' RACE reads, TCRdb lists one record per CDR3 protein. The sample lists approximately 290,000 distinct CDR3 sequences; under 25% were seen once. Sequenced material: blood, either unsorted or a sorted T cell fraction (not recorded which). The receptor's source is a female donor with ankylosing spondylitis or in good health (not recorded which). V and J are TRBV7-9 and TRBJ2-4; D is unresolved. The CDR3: CASSELDIQYF. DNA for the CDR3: TGTGCCAGCAGTGAGTTGGACATTCAGTACTTC.